This T cell receptor (beta chain) is drawn from a study of shared clonotypes between healthy human individuals (dated by TCRdb to 2019 to 2021). With regard to the full study: A couple of women and a few men aged 18 to 49 years were included in the cohort. To increase sequencing depth and limit assay-specific biases, TCR repertoire library preparation and sequencing were carried out by different laboratories using diverse techniques. Between about 0.9 and 9 billion PBMCs per donor were obtained by leukapheresis. Blood TCR repertoires of about 5 healthy adults were deeply sequenced to estimate repertoire size and the extent of clonotype sharing between individuals. The paper as a whole reports these results and caveats: The small number of donors limited the genetic and exposure-history diversity represented. Pairwise subsampling indicated that sequencing depth was expected to affect the degree of clonotype sharing among donors. Sampling was restricted to blood, and TCR repertoires in tissues likely differ from the TCR repertoires found in blood.

Using the deep immunoSEQ assay, TCR CDR3 regions were amplified from genomic DNA by multiplex PCR. Genomic DNA extracted from each cell subset was distributed evenly over all wells of several immunoSEQ 96-well plates, and each plate served as one replicate. For unsorted PBMC, each replicate PCR was loaded with roughly 0.3 ug genomic DNA, equivalent to roughly 33,000 T cell genomes. Unsorted PBMC genomic DNA was sequenced across ten immunoSEQ deep assay plates. The purified libraries were quantified using a Qubit 3.0 fluorometer, sized with a Bioanalyzer 2100, and then quantified again using the KAPA Library Quantification kit. Each immunoSEQ 96-well plate was sequenced on its own single-read 150-cycle Illumina NextSeq 550 flow cell. In the paper's pipeline: Because the immunoSEQ output held only junctional sequences and lacked quality scores, the filtering could not match the filtering applied to full-length reads. Sequences were annotated with PyIR, a Python wrapper for IgBLAST v1.9, using IMGT germline references to assign V/J genes and CDR3. Reads were removed for weak V/J assignments (E-value above 1e-6), missing CDR3, stop codons, out-of-frame junctions, or ambiguous translated residues. V3J clonotypes were defined as sequences sharing the same inferred V gene, J gene, and CDR3 amino acid sequence. To compute the percentage overlap between repertoires, the number of shared unique clonotypes was divided by the size of the smaller repertoire. Repertoire richness was assessed with RTK rarefaction, the Chao1 estimator, and Recon v2.1 estimates of unobserved clonotypes. TCRdb re-hosts the immuneACCESS table, in-frame sequences only. Its copies lack some clones; in the studies checked, an unresolved V gene accounts for under half of them, and the cause for the rest is not known. The V and J calls and clone size are taken from that table; D and trimming were inferred from the DNA. The table for this sample lists around 500,000 clones; about 82% of them were counted only once. The ten largest clones add up to approximately 13% of the sample.

The donors were healthy, HIV-negative adults with no recently reported acute infections or vaccinations. Every donor was a Caucasian adult living in Nashville, Tennessee, USA. For unsorted samples, tens of millions of PBMCs were counted, and genomic DNA was extracted using the QIAamp DNA Blood Mini kit. Blood was obtained by leukapheresis, after which PBMCs were separated by Ficoll-Histopaque density gradient centrifugation and cryopreserved in liquid nitrogen vapor phase. Notes on this clone: The clone's antigen remains unknown. Within one base of it there is no much larger clone, and no base qualities were kept.

This receptor was obtained from a woman in her thirties or forties in good health. Some clones in this sample may be carry-over from other donors' samples. What was sequenced was PBMCs.

CDR3 loop: CASSQERGVNIQYF. DNA sequence: TGTGCCAGCAGCCAAGAAAGGGGGGTAAACATTCAGTACTTC. The chain employs TRBV16 and TRBJ2-4; the D gene is perhaps TRBD1 or TRBD2, each of them matching over 6 bases. The CDR3 runs 14 amino acids, cysteine and phenylalanine included. Just CDR3 DNA is preserved here, 42 bases in frame from base 1. Cut back by 2 bases and 6 bases, the V and J ends lie 11 bases apart. CDR1 and CDR2, per the germline V gene, are KGHSY and FQNENV.